This T cell receptor (beta chain) was sequenced for a study of T-cell reconstitution after alpha-beta-depleted transplantation in children. Unique molecular identifiers were used to barcode this TCRbeta library. In TCRdb, the PCR reads were re-called with MiXCR into one record per CDR3 protein. The sample records more than 450,000 distinct CDR3 sequences, approximately 16% being singletons. Trimming cost V 3 bases and J 2 bases, with 19 bases left between them. The length of the CDR3 is 17 residues. J is TRBJ2-5 and V is TRBV12-3 or TRBV12-4; a possible D gene is TRBD2 (6 bases). This receptor was identified in a human donor who donated a stem cell graft to a child with acute lymphoblastic leukemia. Sample: PBMCs from the stem cell graft donor, taken from the stem cell graft. The CDR3 bases are TGTGCCAGCAGTTTGGGGCGACTAGGACATTTACAAGAGACCCAGTACTTC. It encodes CASSLGRLGHLQETQYF.